Each of the 24 T cell receptor beta chains below was sequenced from the same sample in a study of blood T cell repertoires in COVID-19. Profiled with immunoSEQ multiplex PCR; TCRdb holds only in-frame clones, not every one. The sample lists 380,000 or so clones, roughly 90% occurring once. Sequenced sample: peripheral blood. Receptors originate from a man aged 40-50 years with acute or convalescent COVID-19.

This clone was picked up a small number of times. The chain recombines TRBV29-1 with TRBJ1-2; D gene uncertain. Germline-derived CDR1 and CDR2 are SQVTM and ANQGSEA. Between the trimmed V and J ends, which lost 1 base and 7 bases, there was a span of 10 bases. The CDR3 is 12 residues long. Written as DNA, the CDR3 is TGCAGCGTTGAAGGGAACTACGGTGGCTACACCTTC. It yields the protein CSVEGNYGGYTF.

V is TRBV6-6 and J is TRBJ1-2; TRBD1 matches 8 bases. Germline V CDR1 and CDR2: MNHNY, SVGAGI (reference sequence). V dropped 5 bases and J dropped 7; count of bases not matched to a gene: 12. The CDR3 length is 15 residues. CDR3 bases: TGTGCCAGCAGTAAACCGGGACAGGACCCTTTTGGCTACACCTTC. Translated: CASSKPGQDPFGYTF.

This clone was observed a few times. The genes are TRBV13 and TRBJ1-6; 8 nucleotides match TRBD1. CDR3 length: 20 amino acids. J lost 0 bases, V lost 5 bases, and 15 bases had no gene match. Germline V gene sequence: CDR1 PRHDT, CDR2 FYEKMQ (reference sequence). The DNA of the CDR3 is TGTGCCAGCAGCCAGACCCCAGGGGGCTCAAGCGGCTCCTATAATTCACCCCTCCACTTT. Its translation: CASSQTPGGSSGSYNSPLHF.

J is TRBJ1-2 and V is TRBV2; D unresolved. This CDR3 comprises 15 residues. Trimming stripped 2 bases from V and 5 bases from J, with 15 bases between. CDR1 SNHLY and CDR2 FYNNEI come from the germline V gene. This chain's CDR3 is CASSEYLAVNYGYTF. The CDR3 DNA reads TGTGCCAGCAGTGAATACCTGGCCGTTAATTATGGCTACACCTTC.

V gene TRBV7-8 combines with J gene TRBJ1-5, with 8 bases aligning to TRBD1. V lost 5 bases to trimming and J lost 0 bases; unmatched junction nucleotides: 9. This CDR3 spans 17 amino acids. The V gene's germline CDR1 is SGHVS and CDR2 FQNEAQ. The chain's CDR3 is CASSPRTGLYSNQPQHF. Written as DNA, the CDR3 is TGTGCCAGCAGCCCCCGGACAGGGCTTTATAGCAATCAGCCCCAGCATTTT.

The chain joins TRBV5-4 to TRBJ2-7, with D possibly TRBD1 on 5 matching bases. V was clipped by 3 bases and J by 9 bases, with 13 bases between them. The CDR3 has 12 amino acids. CDR1 is SGHNT and CDR2 is YYREEE in the germline V gene (reference sequence). In DNA, the CDR3 is TGTGCCAGCAGCTCGGACAATATCTTGCAGTACTTC. It encodes CASSSDNILQYF.

This chain uses TRBV5-5 with TRBJ2-7; D is undetermined. The V end lost 6 bases, the J end lost 2 bases, and 15 bases lay between the germline ends. The CDR3 is 14 residues long. Germline loops: CDR1 SGHKS, CDR2 YYEKEE (reference sequence). CDR3 nucleotides: TGTGCCAGCACCCGAACCGGGTTTGCCTACGAGCAGTACTTC. Translation: CASTRTGFAYEQYF.

The chain carries TRBV28 and TRBJ2-7, with D possibly being TRBD1 (5 bases). This CDR3 is 15 amino acids long. Germline V gene lookup returns CDR1 MDHEN and CDR2 SYDVKM. V shed 2 bases and J shed 2 bases, with 13 bases lying between them. This CDR3 reads CASSLKQVYTYEQYF. The CDR3 DNA reads TGTGCCAGCAGTTTAAAACAGGTATACACCTACGAGCAGTACTTC.

This clone was found once. The chain joins TRBV27 to TRBJ2-2; maybe TRBD1 (6 bases). V was cut by 6 bases and J by 5 bases, with 19 bases left in between. Germline V gives CDR1 MNHEY, CDR2 SMNVEV (reference sequence). The CDR3 length is 16 residues. This chain's CDR3 is CASSRRGTQGTGELFF. The CDR3 nucleotides read TGTGCCAGCAGCCGAAGGGGGACACAAGGGACCGGGGAGCTGTTTTTT.

The gene calls are TRBV28 and TRBJ1-2; tentatively, D is TRBD1 (6 bases). The length of the CDR3 is 14 residues. V lost 5 bases to trimming and J lost 1 base, with 11 bases between them. The germline V gene has CDR1 MDHEN and CDR2 SYDVKM. CDR3 residues: CASSHRAVNYGYTF. In nucleotides, the CDR3 is TGTGCCAGCAGTCACAGGGCTGTTAACTATGGCTACACCTTC.

The rearrangement joins TRBV6-2 or TRBV6-3 to TRBJ1-2; possibly TRBD1 for D (6 bases). The CDR3 contains 17 residues. Per the germline V gene, CDR1 is MNHEY and CDR2 is SVGEGT. V lost 0 bases to trimming and J lost 1 base, with 15 bases between them. CDR3 coding DNA: TGTGCCAGCAGTTACTCTACTTGGGACACCTTTAACTATGGCTACACCTTC. Translating gives CASSYSTWDTFNYGYTF.

The CDR3 spells CASSPTGQLLNSPLHF. As DNA, the CDR3 is TGTGCCAGCTCACCTACGGGACAGCTTCTTAATTCACCCCTCCACTTT. This chain joins TRBV18 and TRBJ1-6; 7 bases align to TRBD1. CDR3 size: 16 residues. CDR1 is KGHSH and CDR2 is LQKENI in the germline V gene. The J segment lost 6 bases and the V segment lost 3 bases, leaving 8 bases of the junction unmatched.

CDR3 region: CAWRDIRGTDTQYF. CDR3 bases: TGTGCCTGGCGGGACATAAGAGGAACAGATACGCAGTATTTT. The chain uses TRBV30 and TRBJ2-3, with a possible D match to TRBD1 (6 bases). The germline V and J ends were trimmed by 5 bases and 3 bases, with 15 bases remaining between them. Germline CDR1 and CDR2: GTSNPN and SVGIG (reference sequence). This CDR3 contains 14 residues.

V usage is TRBV4-3 and J usage is TRBJ1-4; TRBD1 matches at 9 bases. J lost 0 bases, V lost 9 bases, and 8 bases had no gene match. The CDR3 is 16 residues long. Germline loops: CDR1 LGHNA, CDR2 YSLEER. CDR3 region: CASSQGAWATNEKLFF. In nucleotides, the CDR3 is TGCGCCAGTTCACAGGGGGCTTGGGCAACTAATGAAAAACTGTTTTTT.

This clone is a singleton in its sample. The chain couples TRBV18 to TRBJ2-7; 8 bases align to TRBD1. The V gene end was trimmed by 3 bases and the J gene end by 3 bases; junction bases not matched to a gene: 4. The CDR3 has 14 amino acids. Germline V gene sequence: CDR1 KGHSH, CDR2 LQKENI. CDR3 bases: TGTGCCAGCTCACCCGAGGACAGGGTCTACGAGCAGTACTTC. Translated, it gives CASSPEDRVYEQYF.

The chain combines TRBV7-9 with TRBJ1-1; weak D call: TRBD1 (6 bases). Germline V gene sequence: CDR1 SEHNR, CDR2 FQNEAQ (reference sequence). The ends were cut back, 3 bases at V and 5 bases at J, with 13 bases in the middle. The CDR3 length is 14 residues. The CDR3 spells CASSFGGPATEAFF. Written as DNA, the CDR3 is TGTGCCAGCAGCTTCGGGGGGCCCGCGACTGAAGCTTTCTTT.

The chain links TRBV18 to TRBJ2-1; D might be TRBD1 (6 bases). The V gene's germline CDR1 is KGHSH and CDR2 LQKENI. Trimming left V 8 bases short and J 8 bases short, with 10 bases between. There are 11 residues in the CDR3. The chain's CDR3 is CASASGDEQFF. DNA for the CDR3: TGTGCCAGCGCTTCAGGGGATGAGCAGTTCTTC.

The chain carries TRBV6-1 and TRBJ1-5, with 8 bases lining up with TRBD1. The V segment lost 2 bases and the J segment 5 bases; nucleotides outside the gene matches: 2. This CDR3 comprises 14 residues. Germline V lookup: CDR1 MNHNS, CDR2 SASEGT. CDR3 protein: CASSEQGADQPQHF. CDR3 in DNA: TGTGCCAGCAGTGAACAGGGGGCCGATCAGCCCCAGCATTTT.

There are many counts of this clone. The V call is TRBV4-2, the J call TRBJ1-2; 8 bases match TRBD1. The CDR3 has 17 residues. Germline CDR1 LGHNA, CDR2 YNFKEQ. Trimming took 3 bases from V and 5 from J; bases not matched to a gene: 14. In nucleotides, the CDR3 is TGTGCCAGCAGCCATCCACTCGAACAGGGGGGTCTATATGGCTACACCTTC. It yields the protein CASSHPLEQGGLYGYTF.

This sequence joins TRBV7-9 and TRBJ2-7; D is unclear. The CDR3 loop spans 13 amino acids. The V gene's germline CDR1 is SEHNR and CDR2 FQNEAQ (reference sequence). The V and J ends lost 1 base and 6 bases respectively, with 10 bases between them. CDR3 sequence (DNA): TGTGCCAGCAGCTTAGTGTCTTCTCCCGAGCAGTACTTC. Residues: CASSLVSSPEQYF.

This chain connects TRBV29-1 to TRBJ1-2; D is perhaps TRBD1 (6 bases). The CDR3 contains 12 residues. CDR1 is SQVTM, CDR2 ANQGSEA, per germline. The CDR3 coding sequence is TGCAGTGTCCCTAGGGGGTCGGGTGGCTACACCTTC. Translating it yields CSVPRGSGGYTF.

The chain has TRBV5-6 and TRBJ2-7; TRBD1 matches at 8 bases. Trimming removed 4 bases from V and 0 bases from J; junction bases left unmatched: 9. Germline V lookup: CDR1 SGHDT, CDR2 YYEEEE. There are 16 residues in the CDR3. CDR3 DNA: TGTGCCAGCAGCCGCGGCAACAGGGGGAGCTCCTACGAGCAGTACTTC. Its protein is CASSRGNRGSSYEQYF. Together with reference TRBV5-6 and TRBJ2-7, the CDR3 gives the full variable domain: DAGVTQSPTHLIKTRGQQVTLRCSPKSGHDTVSWYQQALGQGPQFIFQYYEEEERQRGNFPDRFSGHQFPNYSSELNVNALLLGDSALYLCASSRGNRGSSYEQYFGPGTRLTVT.

The chain recombines TRBV6-2 or TRBV6-3 with TRBJ1-2, with 10 bases that match TRBD1. Germline assignment: CDR1 MNHEY and CDR2 SVGEGT. The CDR3 loop spans 15 amino acids. With 6 bases clipped from V and 4 bases from J, the junction kept 8 bases outside the gene matches. The chain's CDR3 is CASSRPTGGFYGYTF. CDR3 coding DNA: TGTGCCAGCAGCCGCCCGACAGGGGGCTTCTATGGCTACACCTTC.

The chain links TRBV28 to TRBJ1-2; 7 nucleotides match TRBD1. The CDR3 spans 16 residues. Germline values: CDR1 MDHEN, CDR2 SYDVKM. The V segment lost 6 bases and the J segment 4 bases; nucleotides outside the gene matches: 14. The CDR3: CASSRRQGGPGYGYTF. The CDR3 DNA sequence: TGTGCCAGCAGCCGTAGACAGGGAGGCCCTGGCTATGGCTACACCTTC.